This T cell receptor (beta chain) was retrieved from a study of beta chain features in type 1 diabetes. The study, taken as a whole, reports: Overrepresentation of cells with high TCR expression could result from cDNA sequencing.

Trimming left V 7 bases short and J 1 base short, with 10 bases between. CDR1 SNHLY and CDR2 FYNNEI come from the germline V gene. The CDR3 runs to 14 residues. Of the isolated RNA, all was reverse transcribed, and so the sequenced material was expressed TCRB transcripts. Profiling relied on immunoSEQ multiplex PCR, and the TCRdb table lists in-frame clones only, not all of them. Among approximately 84,000 clones listed, roughly 31% were seen once. This clone was observed a few times. Antigen: not known. This CDR3 is also generated by other DNA sequences in the sample. V usage is TRBV2 and J usage is TRBJ2-2, with a tentative D call TRBD1 (6 bases). The sequence derives from a woman under 30 in good health. The specimen sequenced was stem cell memory CD4+ T cells from blood. DNA of the CDR3: TGTGCCAGCAATCCGACAGGGAACACCGGGGAGCTGTTTTTT. It yields the protein CASNPTGNTGELFF.